What follows is one T cell receptor (beta chain) and its context. This clone was picked up one time. There is no known antigen for this receptor. No clone much larger than this one lies a single base away; base qualities are absent. TCRbeta CDR3 regions were amplified from genomic DNA by means of the immunoSEQ Assay, a bias-controlled multiplex PCR. In the authors' own workflow: Within the assay, amplification of reference gene primers was used to estimate how many nucleated cells each sample contained. To quantify the absolute abundance of each unique TCRbeta CDR3 rearrangement, sequence reads were collapsed and filtered. For each sample, productive Simpson clonality was calculated as the square root of Simpson's diversity index across productive rearrangements. Not all clones reach the TCRdb copy of this immuneACCESS table, which keeps in-frame sequences only. Checked studies attribute under half of the gap to unresolved V genes and leave the rest unexplained. The V and J calls and clone size are taken from that table; D and trimming were inferred from the DNA. Within this sample are 55,000 to 65,000 clones, with approximately 90% of them counted one time only. Of the sample, more than 13% is held by the ten largest clones.

V is reduced by 6 bases and J by 8 bases, leaving a spacing of 14 bases between them. Based on the germline V gene (reference sequence), the CDR1 and CDR2 sequences are LNHNV and YYDKDF. The CDR3 has 14 amino acids, counting the end cysteine and phenylalanine. Here the CDR3 DNA is all that survives: 42 bases in frame from base 1. Collaborating institutions collected whole blood in K2EDTA tubes following their own protocols. For TCRbeta analysis, collaborator samples were shipped as frozen whole blood, as isolated PBMCs, or as DNA extracted from either sample type. These data come from a study of blood T cell repertoires in COVID-19 (TCRdb year 2020). About the study as a whole: Samples from collaborators originated in the United States, Italy and Spain and spanned both the acute and convalescent phases of COVID-19. The prospective study material was composed of cDNA or gDNA derived from T cells, B-cell-depleted T cells, or PBMCs. Subjects who had been exposed to COVID-19, were actively infected with it, or had recovered from it provided the deeply sampled blood TCRbeta repertoires that made up the dataset. A freely available public database, intended as a resource for researchers studying the immune response to SARS-CoV-2, is where the repertoires were released. Samples came from the ongoing ImmuneRACE study (first 160 participants) plus 1,254 subjects from 6 global collaborators. Sample metadata almost always included a de-identified subject ID, COVID-19 status, age in years and sex. Where HLA class I and class II types were available, the types were taken from metadata supplied by the sample provider, not from assay-based typing.

The research as a whole found: Clinical and demographic metadata were provided uncurated, with the amount varying by source and participant.

The specimen was peripheral blood. This chain is built from TRBV15 and TRBJ1-6; TRBD1 is a possible D gene, resting on 6 matching bases. The TCR originated in an older woman with active COVID-19. This receptor carries the CDR3 CATRPMDSHSPLHF. In nucleotides, the sequence is TGTGCCACCAGACCTATGGACAGCCATTCACCCCTCCACTTT.